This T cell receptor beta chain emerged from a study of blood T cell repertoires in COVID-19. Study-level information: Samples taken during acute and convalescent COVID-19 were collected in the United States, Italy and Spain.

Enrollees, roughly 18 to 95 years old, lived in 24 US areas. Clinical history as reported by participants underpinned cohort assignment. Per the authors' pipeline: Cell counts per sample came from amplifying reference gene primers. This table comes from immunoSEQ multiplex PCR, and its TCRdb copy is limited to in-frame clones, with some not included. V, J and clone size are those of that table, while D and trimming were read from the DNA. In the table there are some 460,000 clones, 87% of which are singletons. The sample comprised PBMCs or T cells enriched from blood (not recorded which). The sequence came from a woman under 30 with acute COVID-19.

The CDR3 sequence: CASSYLRFVRVGNQPQHF. Written as DNA, the CDR3 is TGTGCCAGCAGTTACCTGCGCTTCGTCAGGGTGGGCAATCAGCCCCAGCATTTT. The J gene is TRBJ1-5, the V gene TRBV6-2 or TRBV6-3; maybe TRBD1 (5 bases). From germline, CDR1 is MNHEY and CDR2 SVGEGT. CDR3 length equals 18 residues. Trimming shortened V by 2 bases and J by 2 bases, and 19 bases separated the two germline ends.